A selection of T cell receptor beta chains follows, all from one sample in a study of T cell repertoires in aging, cancer and after chemotherapy. TCRdb re-derived calls from the multiplex PCR reads in MiXCR, one entry per CDR3 protein. The repertoire consists of approximately 6,000 distinct CDR3 sequences, with about 30% occurring once and the leading ten covering roughly 30%. The sample consisted of blood. Every receptor here comes from a human donor with a blood cancer. Each CDR3 is given with its conserved first and last residue. D genes are given only for firm matches. Rows may omit the clone size; those that give it use once, few, many or a size class.

J gene	V gene	D gene	clone size	CDR3 DNA	CDR3 protein
TRBJ2-3	TRBV7-9	.	.	TGTGCCAGCAGCCCCGGAGTTTTTAGCACAGATACGCAGTATTTT	CASSPGVFSTDTQYF
TRBJ2-7	TRBV7-9	.	.	TGTGCCAGCAGCTCCCGGATGAGCTCCTACGAGCAGTACTTC	CASSSRMSSYEQYF
TRBJ1-2	TRBV27	.	few	TGTGCCAGCAGTTTATCTTGGGGGGACTATGGCTACACCTTC	CASSLSWGDYGYTF
TRBJ2-7	TRBV6-5	.	medium-sized	TGTGCCAGCAGTTACGAGATTGTAGCCAGCTCCTACGAGCAGTACTTC	CASSYEIVASSYEQYF
TRBJ1-4	TRBV19	.	.	TGTGCCAGTAGTATAGATCTAGGATGGCCCCCCTATGCAACTAATGAAAAACTGTTTTTT	CASSIDLGWPPYATNEKLFF
TRBJ2-1	TRBV18	.	few	TGTGCCAGCTCACCACTTCTACAGGGTGGCGATGAGCAGTTCTTC	CASSPLLQGGDEQFF
TRBJ1-1	TRBV5-4	.	few	TGTGCCAGCAGCGCCCGCACAGGAGACACTGAAGCTTTCTTT	CASSARTGDTEAFF
TRBJ2-1	TRBV5-4	TRBD1	.	TGTGCCAGCAGCGCACTACAGGGGGCGCGGGATGAGCAGTTCTTC	CASSALQGARDEQFF
TRBJ2-3	TRBV6-5	TRBD2	medium-sized	TGTGCCAGCAGGGGAAGGGCGACTAGCGATGGGTCTAGCACAGATACGCAGTATTTT	CASRGRATSDGSSTDTQYF
TRBJ1-5	TRBV18	.	once	TGTGCCAGCTCACCACCGGGAGGACACATAAGCAATCAGCCCCAGCATTTT	CASSPPGGHISNQPQHF
TRBJ1-1	TRBV19	TRBD1	.	TGTGCCACCTTACCGGGACAGGGACACACTGAAGCTTTCTTT	CATLPGQGHTEAFF
TRBJ2-4	TRBV7-2	.	.	TGTGCCAGCAGCTTTCGACAGCAAAACATTCAGTACTTC	CASSFRQQNIQYF
TRBJ1-6	TRBV12-3/TRBV12-4	.	few	TGTGCCAGCAGTGAAGCGCCCGGGGGCGCCGATTCACCCCTCCACTTT	CASSEAPGGADSPLHF
TRBJ2-7	TRBV28	TRBD2	.	TGTGCCAGCAGATCGTGGGGGGGGGACTACGAGCAGTACTTC	CASRSWGGDYEQYF
TRBJ2-3	TRBV6-5	.	.	TGTGCCAGCAGTCGACGCGGACTATTAATGACAGATACGCAGTATTTT	CASSRRGLLMTDTQYF
TRBJ2-3	TRBV20-1	.	.	TGCAGTGCTAGAGGATTTCGCGGCGCTAGCACAGATACGCAGTATTTT	CSARGFRGASTDTQYF
TRBJ2-7	TRBV5-4	.	few	TGTGCCAGCAGCCACAGGGGGAGGGTATCCTACGAGCAGTACTTC	CASSHRGRVSYEQYF
TRBJ1-2	TRBV18	.	.	TGTGCCAGCTCACCGGGTCCCAACTATGGCTACACCTTC	CASSPGPNYGYTF
TRBJ2-6	TRBV7-9	.	few	TGTGCCAGCAGCTTGACAGCTGGGGCCAACGTCCTGACTTTC	CASSLTAGANVLTF
TRBJ1-2	TRBV19	TRBD1	medium-sized	TGTGCCAGTAGCGAATGGACAGGAGTAAACTATGGCTACACCTTC	CASSEWTGVNYGYTF
TRBJ1-6	TRBV5-5	.	once	TGTGCCAGCAGCTCCCGGGGGGGGTGGGATTCACCCCTCCACTTT	CASSSRGGWDSPLHF
TRBJ2-6	TRBV6-5	.	medium-sized	TGTGCCAGCACCTCTGGGGCCAACGTCCTGACTTTC	CASTSGANVLTF